The rows below give T cell receptor beta chains drawn from one sample of a study of T cells in localized non-small cell lung cancer. Produced via immunoSEQ multiplex PCR; TCRdb's table is partial and in-frame only. The table has roughly 48,000 clones, roughly 80% seen once. This specimen consisted of peripheral blood, obtained before any cancer treatment. These receptors came from a man aged 40 to 70 with stage I squamous cell lung carcinoma. CDR3s include the opening cysteine and the closing phenylalanine or tryptophan.

V gene	CDR3 length	J gene	CDR3 protein
TRBV7-9	16	TRBJ1-3	CASSQRTGTSGNTIYF
TRBV6-5	12	TRBJ1-6	CASSYHNSPLHF
TRBV7-9	17	TRBJ2-7	CASSLGGRRSLIYEQYF
TRBV7-9	14	TRBJ2-7	CASSLGQGNYEQYF
TRBV9	12	TRBJ2-4	CASSVETGLQYF
TRBV9	15	TRBJ2-5	CASSVGGRGEETQYF
TRBV7-9	19	TRBJ2-1	CASSSTGTSGVGSYNEQFF
TRBV6-6	15	TRBJ1-1	CASSWGGDVAGEAFF
TRBV6-5	15	TRBJ2-7	CASSFKVNRGYEQYF
TRBV5-4	15	TRBJ2-3	CASSGGTGGTDTQYF
TRBV2	15	TRBJ1-1	CASSDGGLGDTEAFF
TRBV29-1	13	TRBJ1-5	CSVAGGENQPQHF
TRBV5-4	13	TRBJ2-7	CASSLQGTYEQYF
TRBV28	14	TRBJ2-5	CASSLWMGFETQYF
TRBV11-2	19	TRBJ2-7	CASSLESAGTPGPPYEQYF
TRBV7-9	14	TRBJ1-2	CASSSQGQYRGYTF
TRBV11-2	17	TRBJ2-2	CASSQGIRDTSTGELFF
TRBV6-1	11	TRBJ1-1	CASSTGGLAFF
TRBV2	13	TRBJ1-6	CASSEVANSPLHF
TRBV6-1	15	TRBJ2-1	CASTVDRGSYNEQFF
TRBV9	13	TRBJ1-3	CASSGLSGNTIYF
TRBV11-2	16	TRBJ2-3	CASSTGTSVSTDTQYF
TRBV18	15	TRBJ2-7	CASSPPGQKVYEQYF
TRBV28	15	TRBJ2-7	CASSTRLAGSYEQYF